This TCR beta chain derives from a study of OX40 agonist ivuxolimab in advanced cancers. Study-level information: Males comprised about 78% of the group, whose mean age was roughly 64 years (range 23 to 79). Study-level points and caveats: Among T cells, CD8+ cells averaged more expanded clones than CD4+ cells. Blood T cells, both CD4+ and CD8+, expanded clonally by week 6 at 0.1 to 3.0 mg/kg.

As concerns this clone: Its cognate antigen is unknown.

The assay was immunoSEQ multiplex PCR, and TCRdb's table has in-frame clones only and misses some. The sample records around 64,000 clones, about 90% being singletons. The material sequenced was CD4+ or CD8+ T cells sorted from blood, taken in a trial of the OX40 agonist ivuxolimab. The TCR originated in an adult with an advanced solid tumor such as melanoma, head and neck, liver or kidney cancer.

CDR3: CATSRVEADHSYEQYF. Written as DNA, the CDR3 is TGTGCCACCAGCAGAGTCGAGGCGGACCACTCCTACGAGCAGTACTTC. The genes are TRBV15 and TRBJ2-7; D gene ambiguous. V lost 1 base and J 0 bases, leaving 13 bases between the germline ends. CDR3 length: 16 residues. Germline V gives CDR1 LNHNV, CDR2 YYDKDF (reference sequence). The entire variable domain, with the rest obtained from reference TRBV15 and TRBJ2-7, is as follows: DAMVIQNPRYQVTQFGKPVTLSCSQTLNHNVMYWYQQKSSQAPKLLFHYYDKDFNNEADTPDNFQSRRPNTSFCFLDIRSPGLGDTAMYLCATSRVEADHSYEQYFGPGTRLTVT.